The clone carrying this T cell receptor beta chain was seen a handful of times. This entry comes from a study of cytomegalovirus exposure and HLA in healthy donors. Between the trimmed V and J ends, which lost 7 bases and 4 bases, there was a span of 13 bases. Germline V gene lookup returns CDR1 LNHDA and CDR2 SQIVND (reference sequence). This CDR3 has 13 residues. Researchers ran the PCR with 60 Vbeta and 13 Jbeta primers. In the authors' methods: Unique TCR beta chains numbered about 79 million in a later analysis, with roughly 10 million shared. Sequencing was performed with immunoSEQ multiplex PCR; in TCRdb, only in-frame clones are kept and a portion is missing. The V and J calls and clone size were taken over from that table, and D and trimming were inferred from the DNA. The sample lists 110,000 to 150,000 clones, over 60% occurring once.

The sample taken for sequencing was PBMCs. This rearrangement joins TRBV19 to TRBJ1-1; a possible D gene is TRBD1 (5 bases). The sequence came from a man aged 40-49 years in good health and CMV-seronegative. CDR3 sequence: CASNPGGGTEAFF. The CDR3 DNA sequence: TGTGCCAGTAACCCGGGGGGGGGCACTGAAGCTTTCTTT.